One TCR beta chain is described in this entry. This specimen belongs to a study of blood T cell repertoires in COVID-19. For the study at large: COVID-19 samples from acute and convalescent phases originated in the United States, Italy and Spain.

The CDR3 covers 16 residues. The germline V gene has CDR1 SNHLY and CDR2 FYNNEI. The V and J ends lost 6 bases and 7 bases, in that order; junction bases with no gene match: 9. Original methodology: Reference gene primer amplification in the assay estimated nucleated cell counts. Generated by immunoSEQ multiplex PCR, the TCRdb table keeps only in-frame clones and is missing some. V and J calls and clone size are those listed in that table; D and trimming were worked out from the DNA. This table has under 250,000 clones, roughly four fifths appearing once. The chain is built from TRBV2 and TRBJ2-1, with 13 bases aligning to TRBD2. Sequences were obtained from peripheral blood. The TCR originated in a woman in her forties or fifties with active or convalescent COVID-19. Here the CDR3 DNA reads TGTGCCAGCAGCCGGGGACTAGCGGGGCGGGGGAATGAGCAGTTCTTC. It translates to CASSRGLAGRGNEQFF. Full variable domain (outside the CDR3, taken from reference TRBV2 and TRBJ2-1): EPEVTQTPSHQVTQMGQEVILRCVPISNHLYFYWYRQILGQKVEFLVSFYNNEISEKSEIFDDQFSVERPDGSNFTLKIRSTKLEDSAMYFCASSRGLAGRGNEQFFGPGTRLTVL.